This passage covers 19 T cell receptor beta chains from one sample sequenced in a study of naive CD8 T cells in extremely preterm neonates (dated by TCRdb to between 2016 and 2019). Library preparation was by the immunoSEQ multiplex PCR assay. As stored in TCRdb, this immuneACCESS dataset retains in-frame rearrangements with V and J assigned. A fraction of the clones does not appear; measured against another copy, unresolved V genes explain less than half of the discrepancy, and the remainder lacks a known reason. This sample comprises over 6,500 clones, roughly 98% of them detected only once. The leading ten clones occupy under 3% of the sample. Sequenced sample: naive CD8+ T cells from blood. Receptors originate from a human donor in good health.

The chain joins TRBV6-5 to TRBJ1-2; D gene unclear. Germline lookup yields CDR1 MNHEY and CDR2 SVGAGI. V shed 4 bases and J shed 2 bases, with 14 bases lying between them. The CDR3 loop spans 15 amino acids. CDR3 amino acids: CASSSPRLINYGYTF. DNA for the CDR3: TGTGCCAGCAGTTCTCCGCGTCTGATCAACTATGGCTACACCTTC.

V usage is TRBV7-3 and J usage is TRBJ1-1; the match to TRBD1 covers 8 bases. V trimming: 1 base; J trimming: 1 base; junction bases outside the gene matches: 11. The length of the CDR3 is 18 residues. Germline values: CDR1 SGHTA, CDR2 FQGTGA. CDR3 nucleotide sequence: TGTGCCAGCAGCTTAAGGCCGCCAGGGGGCAGGGGGAACACTGAAGCTTTCTTT. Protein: CASSLRPPGGRGNTEAFF.

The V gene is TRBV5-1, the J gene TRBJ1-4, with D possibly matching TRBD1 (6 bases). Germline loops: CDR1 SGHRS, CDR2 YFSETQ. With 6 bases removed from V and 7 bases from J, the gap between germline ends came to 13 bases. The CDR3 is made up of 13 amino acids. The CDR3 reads CASKGGQGEKLFF. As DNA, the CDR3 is TGCGCCAGCAAGGGGGGGCAGGGTGAAAAACTGTTTTTT.

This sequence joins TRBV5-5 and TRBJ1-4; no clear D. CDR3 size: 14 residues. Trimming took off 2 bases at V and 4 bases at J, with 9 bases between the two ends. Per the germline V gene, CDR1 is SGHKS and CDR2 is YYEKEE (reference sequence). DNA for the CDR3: TGTGCCAGCAGCTTTACCGGAGTTAATGAAAAACTGTTTTTT. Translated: CASSFTGVNEKLFF.

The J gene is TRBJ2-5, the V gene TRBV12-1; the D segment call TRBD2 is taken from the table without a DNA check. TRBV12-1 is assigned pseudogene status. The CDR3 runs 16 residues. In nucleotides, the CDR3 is TGTGCCAGCAGCCGCCCGGGGGGCGATCAGGAAGAGACCCAGTACTTC. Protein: CASSRPGGDQEETQYF.

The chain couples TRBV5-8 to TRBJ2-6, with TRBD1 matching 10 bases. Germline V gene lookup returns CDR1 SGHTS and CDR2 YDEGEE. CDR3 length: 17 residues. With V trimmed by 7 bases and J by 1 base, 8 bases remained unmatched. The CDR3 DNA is TGTGCCAGCTCAGTGGGACAGGGGCGTTCTGGGGCCAACGTCCTGACTTTC. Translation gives CASSVGQGRSGANVLTF.

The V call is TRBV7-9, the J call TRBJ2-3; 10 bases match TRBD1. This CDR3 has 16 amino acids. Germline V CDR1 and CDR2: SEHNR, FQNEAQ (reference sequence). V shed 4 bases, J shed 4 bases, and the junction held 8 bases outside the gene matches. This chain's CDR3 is CASSSDRGIGADTQYF. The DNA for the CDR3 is TGTGCCAGCAGCTCGGACAGGGGGATCGGGGCAGATACGCAGTATTTT.

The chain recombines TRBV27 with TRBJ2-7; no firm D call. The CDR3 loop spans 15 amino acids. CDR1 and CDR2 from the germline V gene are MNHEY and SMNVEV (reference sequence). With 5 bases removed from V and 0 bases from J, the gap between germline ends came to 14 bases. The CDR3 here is CASSHHLSSSYEQYF. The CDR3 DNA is TGTGCCAGCAGTCATCACTTATCGAGCTCCTACGAGCAGTACTTC.

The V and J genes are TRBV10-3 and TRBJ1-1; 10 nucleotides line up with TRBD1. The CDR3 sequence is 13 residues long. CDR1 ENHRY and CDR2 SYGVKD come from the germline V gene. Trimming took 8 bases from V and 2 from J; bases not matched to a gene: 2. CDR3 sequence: CAIRQGANTEAFF. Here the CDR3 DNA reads TGTGCCATCCGACAGGGGGCCAACACTGAAGCTTTCTTT.

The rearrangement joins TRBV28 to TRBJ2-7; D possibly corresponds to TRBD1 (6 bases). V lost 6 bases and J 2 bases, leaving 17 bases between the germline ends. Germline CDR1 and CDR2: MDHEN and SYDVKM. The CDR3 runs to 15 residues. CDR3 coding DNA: TGTGCCAGCAGAGCGGACAGCCGCAACACCTACGAGCAGTACTTC. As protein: CASRADSRNTYEQYF.

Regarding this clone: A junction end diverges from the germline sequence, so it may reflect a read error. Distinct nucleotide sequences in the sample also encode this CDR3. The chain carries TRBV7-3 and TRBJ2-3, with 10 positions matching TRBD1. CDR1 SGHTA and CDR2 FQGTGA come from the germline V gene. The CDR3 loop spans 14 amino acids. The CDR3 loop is CASSSGQGTDTQYF. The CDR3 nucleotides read TGTGCCAGCAGCTCGGGACAGGGGACAGATACGCAGTATTTC.

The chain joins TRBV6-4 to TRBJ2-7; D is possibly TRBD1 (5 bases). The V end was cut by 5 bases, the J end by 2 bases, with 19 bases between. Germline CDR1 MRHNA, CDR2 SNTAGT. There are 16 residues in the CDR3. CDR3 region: CASSLREDRVTYEQYF. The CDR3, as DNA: TGTGCCAGCAGTCTACGAGAAGACAGAGTTACCTACGAGCAGTACTTC.

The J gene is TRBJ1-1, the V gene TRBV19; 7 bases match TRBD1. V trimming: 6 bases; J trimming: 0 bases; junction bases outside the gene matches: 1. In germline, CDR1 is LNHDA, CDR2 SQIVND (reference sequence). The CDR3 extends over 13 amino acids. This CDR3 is CASRDRLNTEAFF. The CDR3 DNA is TGTGCCAGTAGGGACAGGTTGAACACTGAAGCTTTCTTT.

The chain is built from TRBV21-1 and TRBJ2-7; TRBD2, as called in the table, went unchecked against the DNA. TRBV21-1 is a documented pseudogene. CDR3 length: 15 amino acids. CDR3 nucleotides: TGTGCCAGCAGCGACCCTAGCGGGAGCTCCTACGAGCAGTACGTC. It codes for CASSDPSGSSYEQYV.

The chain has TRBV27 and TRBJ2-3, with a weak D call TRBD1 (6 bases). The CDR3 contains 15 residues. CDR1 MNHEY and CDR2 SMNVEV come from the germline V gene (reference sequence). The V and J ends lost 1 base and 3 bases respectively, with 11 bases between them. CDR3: CASSLFYRETDTQYF. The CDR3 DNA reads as TGTGCCAGCAGTTTATTCTACAGGGAGACAGATACGCAGTATTTT.

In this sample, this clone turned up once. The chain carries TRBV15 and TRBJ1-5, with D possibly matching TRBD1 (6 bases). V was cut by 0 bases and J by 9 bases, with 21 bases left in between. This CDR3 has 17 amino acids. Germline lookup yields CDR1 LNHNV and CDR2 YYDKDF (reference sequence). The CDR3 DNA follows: TGTGCCACCAGCAGAGATAGAGAACAGGGCCCCGGAGGGCCCCAGCATTTT. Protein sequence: CATSRDREQGPGGPQHF.

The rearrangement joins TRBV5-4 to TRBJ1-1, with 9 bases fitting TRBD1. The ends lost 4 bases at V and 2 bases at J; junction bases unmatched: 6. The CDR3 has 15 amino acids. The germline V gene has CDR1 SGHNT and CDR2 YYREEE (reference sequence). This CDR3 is CASSKDRGHNTEAFF. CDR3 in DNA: TGTGCCAGCAGCAAGGACAGGGGACACAACACTGAAGCTTTCTTT.

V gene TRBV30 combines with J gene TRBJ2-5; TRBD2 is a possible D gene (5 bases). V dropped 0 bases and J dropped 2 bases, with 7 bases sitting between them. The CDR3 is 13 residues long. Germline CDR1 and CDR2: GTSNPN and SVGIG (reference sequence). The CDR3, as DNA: TGTGCCTGGAGTGTACTAGTACAAGAGACCCAGTACTTC. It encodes CAWSVLVQETQYF.

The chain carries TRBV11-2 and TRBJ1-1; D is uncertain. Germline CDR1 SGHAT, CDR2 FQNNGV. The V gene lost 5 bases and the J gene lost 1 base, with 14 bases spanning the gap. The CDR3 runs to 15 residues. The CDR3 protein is CASSPSGQANTEAFF. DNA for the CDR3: TGTGCCAGCAGCCCCAGCGGGCAGGCGAACACTGAAGCTTTCTTT.